One and the same sample provided the 3 T cell receptor beta chains below, sequenced in a study of T cells in Graves' hyperthyroidism and ophthalmopathy. Amplification of TCR beta CDR3 regions used RNA as the template. A set of HTBI primers served as the primers for a first-round RT-PCR of the TCR CDR3. TCRdb used MiXCR to reprocess the multiplex PCR reads, holding one entry per CDR3 protein. The repertoire holds about 640,000 distinct CDR3 sequences, roughly 20% seen once, with around a third in the top ten. The sample taken for sequencing was blood. The receptor set was obtained from a man aged 30-40 years with Graves' ophthalmopathy.

As for this clonotype: This may stem from a read error, because a much larger clone lies one nucleotide away. The J gene is TRBJ2-5, the V gene TRBV2; D tentatively fits TRBD1 or TRBD2 (6 bases each). The CDR3 is 14 amino acids. CDR1 is SNHLY and CDR2 is FYNNEI in the germline V gene. In DNA, the CDR3 is TGTGCCAGCAGTACCGACAGGTCACGGGAGACCCAGCACTTC. It translates to CASSTDRSRETQHF.

This clonotype has only a few counts. The rearrangement links TRBV14 to TRBJ2-7; 7 bases match TRBD1. The germline CDR1 and CDR2 sequences are SGHDN and FVKESK. V shed 4 bases and J 7 bases; nucleotides not matched to a gene: 10. The length of the CDR3 is 14 residues. This chain's CDR3 is CASSLQDRQGEQYF. CDR3 nucleotide sequence: TGTGCCAGCAGCCTACAGGACAGGCAGGGGGAGCAGTACTTC.

The chain recombines TRBV6-1 with TRBJ2-7; no reliable D call. V lost 4 bases and J 9 bases, leaving 13 bases between the germline ends. CDR1 and CDR2 (germline): MNHNS, SASEGT. The CDR3 is 12 residues long. CDR3 amino acids: CASSGPIPVQYF. The CDR3 region has the DNA TGTGCCAGCAGTGGACCAATCCCGGTGCAGTACTTC.